A selection of T cell receptor beta chains follows, all from one sample in a study of OX40 agonist ivuxolimab in advanced cancers. Profiling relied on immunoSEQ multiplex PCR, and the TCRdb table lists in-frame clones only, not all of them. The table records tens of thousands of clones, approximately 80% of them present only once. The material sequenced was CD4+ or CD8+ T cells sorted from blood, taken in a trial of the OX40 agonist ivuxolimab. All receptors derive from an adult with an advanced solid tumor such as melanoma, head and neck, liver or kidney cancer. The CDR3 runs from the conserved cysteine through the conserved F or W. D genes are given only for firm matches. Only some rows state a clone size, as once, few, many or a class for expanded clones.

clone_size j_call d_call v_call cdr3_aa cdr3_nt
. TRBJ2-5 TRBD1 TRBV5-1 CASSLGDRVGEAQYF TGCGCCAGCAGCTTGGGGGACAGGGTTGGGGAGGCCCAGTACTTC
. TRBJ1-4 . TRBV6-1 CASSRFPTTEELFF TGTGCCAGCAGTCGATTCCCGACGACAGAGGAACTGTTTTTT
. TRBJ1-1 . TRBV5-8 CASSLTNTEAFF TGTGCCAGCAGCTTGACGAACACTGAAGCTTTCTTT
. TRBJ1-1 . TRBV14 CASSQDLNTEAFF TGTGCCAGCAGCCAAGATCTGAACACTGAAGCTTTCTTT
. TRBJ2-1 . TRBV5-1 CASSFQDAFYNEQFF TGCGCCAGCAGCTTCCAAGACGCCTTTTACAATGAGCAGTTCTTC
. TRBJ2-1 . TRBV14 CASSQGKGEQFF TGTGCCAGCAGCCAAGGAAAGGGTGAGCAGTTCTTC
. TRBJ2-1 . TRBV6-1 CASKSRNEQFF TGTGCCAGCAAGTCGCGGAATGAGCAGTTCTTC
. TRBJ1-6 . TRBV2 CASIGLTGSNSPLHF TGTGCCAGCATCGGGTTAACGGGGAGTAATTCACCCCTCCACTTT
. TRBJ2-1 . TRBV10-2 CASITGLVQFF TGCGCCAGCATTACAGGCCTAGTGCAGTTCTTC
. TRBJ2-1 TRBD2 TRBV19 CASGYSGRSYNEQFF TGTGCCAGTGGATATAGCGGGAGATCCTACAATGAGCAGTTCTTC
. TRBJ2-1 . TRBV14 CASSQWELSVSYNEQFF TGTGCCAGCAGCCAATGGGAACTTTCCGTTTCCTACAATGAGCAGTTCTTC
once TRBJ1-2 TRBD1 TRBV15 CATSKRQGSEGYTF TGTGCCACCAGCAAGAGACAGGGAAGTGAGGGCTACACCTTC
. TRBJ1-4 TRBD1 TRBV6-5 CASGEPGGEKLFF TGTGCCAGCGGCGAACCAGGGGGGGAAAAACTGTTTTTT
. TRBJ2-7 TRBD2 TRBV14 CASSRRERGGQYF TGTGCCAGCAGCCGCAGAGAGCGGGGTGGGCAGTACTTC
. TRBJ1-5 . TRBV19 CASSINRSNQPQHF TGTGCCAGTAGTATTAATCGGAGCAATCAGCCCCAGCATTTT
. TRBJ2-5 . TRBV5-1 CASSSTAETQYF TGCGCCAGCAGCTCGACAGCAGAGACCCAGTACTTC
. TRBJ1-1 TRBD1 TRBV10-3 CAVQTKGATEAFF TGTGCCGTCCAGACCAAGGGGGCGACTGAAGCTTTCTTT
medium-sized TRBJ1-2 . TRBV7-3 CASSPGPSGYTF TGTGCCAGCAGCCCTGGCCCCAGCGGCTACACCTTC
. TRBJ2-3 TRBD2 TRBV5-4 CASSPRLAGETDTQYF TGTGCCAGCAGCCCCAGACTAGCGGGAGAAACAGATACGCAGTATTTT
. TRBJ1-1 . TRBV4-1 CASSQEDGNTEAFF TGCGCCAGCAGCCAAGAAGACGGGAACACTGAAGCTTTCTTT
. TRBJ1-1 . TRBV6-5 CASSWGATEAFF TGTGCCAGCAGCTGGGGGGCCACTGAAGCTTTCTTT
few TRBJ1-4 . TRBV6-1 CASRRTGATNEKLFF TGTGCCAGCAGAAGGACGGGGGCCACTAATGAAAAACTGTTTTTT
. TRBJ1-5 TRBD1 TRBV5-6 CASSSGTGATDQPQHF TGTGCCAGCAGCTCCGGGACAGGGGCCACCGATCAGCCCCAGCATTTT
. TRBJ2-3 TRBD1 TRBV10-3 CAISAGTDPMDTQYF TGTGCCATCAGCGCCGGGACAGACCCAATGGATACGCAGTATTTT
. TRBJ2-5 TRBD1 TRBV27 CASSLARGKSETQYF TGTGCCAGCAGTTTGGCCAGGGGGAAGTCGGAGACCCAGTACTTC
. TRBJ2-7 . TRBV7-3 CASSLSPGVSYEQYF TGTGCCAGCAGCTTATCTCCGGGAGTGTCCTACGAGCAGTACTTC
. TRBJ2-1 TRBD2 TRBV30 CAWTQGLAGFSYNEQFF TGTGCCTGGACCCAAGGACTAGCGGGCTTTTCCTACAATGAGCAGTTCTTC
. TRBJ2-7 . TRBV11-2 CASSLDGSHTYEQYF TGTGCCAGCAGCTTAGATGGTAGTCATACCTACGAGCAGTACTTC
. TRBJ2-1 . TRBV19 CASKYGGLLSNEQFF TGTGCCAGTAAGTACGGCGGATTGTTGTCCAATGAGCAGTTCTTC
. TRBJ2-5 TRBD1 TRBV6-6 CASSYTPTGAGETQYF TGTGCCAGCAGTTACACCCCGACAGGGGCTGGAGAGACCCAGTACTTC
medium-sized TRBJ2-1 TRBD2 TRBV10-1 CASSDPLGTSSNEQFF TGCGCCAGCAGTGATCCCCTGGGGACTAGCTCCAATGAGCAGTTCTTC
. TRBJ1-6 . TRBV7-2 CASSLGRPISPLHF TGTGCCAGCAGCTTAGGAAGACCCATTTCACCCCTCCACTTT
. TRBJ2-1 . TRBV29-1 CSVLGLSYNEQFF TGCAGCGTGCTGGGGTTATCCTACAATGAGCAGTTCTTC
. TRBJ2-1 TRBD2 TRBV5-1 CASSSTGTSGEQFF TGCGCCAGCAGCTCAACCGGGACTAGCGGAGAGCAGTTCTTC
. TRBJ1-6 . TRBV6-1 CASRSTERVPLHF TGTGCCAGCAGATCCACCGAGAGGGTTCCCCTCCACTTT